The rows below give T cell receptor beta chains drawn from one sample of a study of metastatic and nonmetastatic thyroid tumors. TCRdb reanalyzed the PCR reads via MiXCR. The sample carries approximately 24,000 clones, under 25% recorded once. Sequencing input: blood. The receptors derive from a male donor with papillary thyroid cancer or a benign thyroid nodule (not recorded which). Some clones in this sample may be carry-over from other donors' samples. Both conserved end residues are part of each CDR3. A D gene is named only where the DNA matches it firmly. Where a row states a size, it is once, few, many or the class of an expanded clone; other rows omit it.

J gene	V gene	CDR3 length	D gene	clone size	CDR3 DNA	CDR3 protein
TRBJ1-2	TRBV10-3	16	-	-	TGTGCCATCAGTGACAGTGGGGCACGGTCAGAACAGGGCTACACCTTC	CAISDSGARSEQGYTF
TRBJ2-2	TRBV7-9	13	-	many	TGTGCCAGCAGCTTGACAAACACCGGGGAGCTGTTTTTT	CASSLTNTGELFF
TRBJ2-1	TRBV5-1	15	TRBD1	-	TGCGCCAGCAGCCGGGACAGGTTTGCGGCGAATGAGCAGTTCTTC	CASSRDRFAANEQFF
TRBJ2-1	TRBV20-1	13	-	many	TGCAGTGCTAGAGGGGGGCCGGGGAATGAGCAGTTCTTC	CSARGGPGNEQFF
TRBJ2-7	TRBV6-1	15	TRBD1	medium-sized	TGTGCCAGCAGTGGAACAGGGGCCCTCTCCTACGAGCAGTACTTC	CASSGTGALSYEQYF
TRBJ2-1	TRBV20-1	16	-	many	TGCAGTGCCCTACCCACCGGGCGCGGTAGGGACAATGAGCAGTTCTTC	CSALPTGRGRDNEQFF
TRBJ2-5	TRBV5-1	17	TRBD1	-	TGCGCCAGCCATCAACGAGAACCAGGGGGACCCTGGGAGACCCAGTACTTC	CASHQREPGGPWETQYF
TRBJ2-2	TRBV27	15	-	many	TGTGCCAGCAGTTTTGAGCATAGCTACACCGGGGAGCTGTTTTTT	CASSFEHSYTGELFF
TRBJ2-2	TRBV6-4	13	-	-	TGTGCCAGCAGTCCCAAAAACACCGGTGAGCTGTTTTTT	CASSPKNTGELFF
TRBJ2-7	TRBV20-1	10	TRBD2	-	TGCAGTGCTAATGGGGGACTAGAGTCATTC	CSANGGLESF
TRBJ2-2	TRBV20-1	15	-	-	TGCAGTGCTAGGACTGTTGGGGCTCCCACCGGGGAGCTGTTTTTT	CSARTVGAPTGELFF
TRBJ1-1	TRBV6-1	14	-	few	TGTGCCAGCAGGACCGGGCAGTTGGACACTGAAGCTTTCTTT	CASRTGQLDTEAFF
TRBJ1-6	TRBV5-1	16	-	few	TGCGCCAGCAGCTTGGGGGCACCTACATATAATTCACCCCTCCACTTT	CASSLGAPTYNSPLHF
TRBJ2-2	TRBV6-1	15	-	many	TGTGCCAGCAACCGCAGGGGTTCCGTCACCGGGGAGCTGTTTTTT	CASNRRGSVTGELFF